The 18 T cell receptor beta chains listed next were all sequenced from one sample in a study of cytomegalovirus exposure and HLA in healthy donors. The PCR had 60 Vbeta and 13 Jbeta primers. Using immunoSEQ multiplex PCR, the repertoire was profiled, and TCRdb retains in-frame clones only, with some absent. The table lists 150,000 to 200,000 clones, about 83% of them singletons. Sequencing was performed on PBMCs. The origin of the receptors is a female donor in good health and CMV-seronegative.

V is TRBV19 and J is TRBJ2-2; D is undetermined. Per the germline V gene, CDR1 is LNHDA and CDR2 is SQIVND (reference sequence). V was trimmed by 6 bases and J by 2 bases, leaving 13 bases between them. The CDR3 covers 15 residues. CDR3 sequence (DNA): TGTGCCAGTAGGCACAGATCCTCAAACACCGGGGAGCTGTTTTTT. It translates to CASRHRSSNTGELFF.

Note on this clone: This sample includes further DNA sequences coding for the same CDR3. V usage is TRBV2 and J usage is TRBJ2-7; tentative D call: TRBD1 (6 bases). From germline, CDR1 is SNHLY and CDR2 FYNNEI. V was clipped by 7 bases and J by 0 bases, with 13 bases between them. This CDR3 is 14 amino acids long. The CDR3, as DNA: TGTGCCAGCAAAGACAGGCCCTCCTCCTACGAGCAGTACTTC. Protein product: CASKDRPSSYEQYF.

CDR3 in amino acids: CSASGAAGLYNEQFF. The CDR3 bases are TGCAGCGCCTCCGGGGCAGCGGGACTCTACAATGAGCAGTTCTTC. This chain uses TRBV29-1 with TRBJ2-1, with 7 bases aligning to TRBD2. Germline trimming cut 7 bases from V and 3 bases from J; bases unmatched to any gene: 12. Germline V gene data show CDR1 as SQVTM and CDR2 as ANQGSEA. This CDR3 is 15 amino acids long.

V gene TRBV6-6 combines with J gene TRBJ1-2; D might be TRBD1 (6 bases). Germline CDR1 reads MNHNY; CDR2 reads SVGAGI (reference sequence). The CDR3 has 14 residues. V dropped 5 bases and J dropped 0 bases, with 10 bases sitting between them. CDR3 sequence (DNA): TGTGCCAGCAGTCGGGACACCGCTAACTATGGCTACACCTTC. It specifies CASSRDTANYGYTF.

V usage is TRBV18 and J usage is TRBJ1-3; the match to TRBD1 covers 7 bases. The CDR3 runs 16 residues. J gave up 0 bases and V 4 bases, and 6 bases lay outside the gene matches. Germline V gives CDR1 KGHSH, CDR2 LQKENI. The CDR3 loop is CASSRGTAASGNTIYF. In DNA, the CDR3 is TGTGCCAGCTCACGCGGGACAGCCGCCTCTGGAAACACCATATATTTT.

J is TRBJ1-2 and V is TRBV7-2; tentative D call: TRBD1 (5 bases). The germline V gene has CDR1 SGHTA and CDR2 FQGNSA. The CDR3 spans 13 residues. The V end lost 5 bases, the J end lost 6 bases, and 13 bases lay between the germline ends. As DNA, the CDR3 is TGTGCCAGCAGCCCCGACAGAGAAGATGGCTACACCTTC. Protein: CASSPDREDGYTF. The full variable domain, with the rest looked up from reference TRBV7-2 and TRBJ1-2, is GAGVSQSPSNKVTEKGKDVELRCDPISGHTALYWYRQSLGQGLEFLIYFQGNSAPDKSGLPSDRFSAERTGGSVSTLTIQRTQQEDSAVYLCASSPDREDGYTFGSGTRLTVV.

The chain is built from TRBV9 and TRBJ1-1; D call uncertain. The CDR3 has 13 amino acids. V was cut by 5 bases and J by 1 base, with 9 bases left in between. Germline-derived CDR1 and CDR2 are SGDLS and YYNGEE. This chain's CDR3 is CASSEGANTEAFF. The CDR3 DNA reads TGTGCCAGCAGTGAGGGCGCGAACACTGAAGCTTTCTTT. Combining the CDR3 with reference TRBV9 and TRBJ1-1 gives the whole variable domain DSGVTQTPKHLITATGQRVTLRCSPRSGDLSVYWYQQSLDQGLQFLIQYYNGEERAKGNILERFSAQQFPDLHSELNLSSLELGDSALYFCASSEGANTEAFFGQGTRLTVV.

This clone was counted a few times. This chain links TRBV28 with TRBJ2-5; D possibly corresponds to TRBD2 (6 bases). V shed 8 bases and J shed 4 bases, with 17 bases lying between them. The CDR3 consists of 14 residues. Per germline, CDR1 MDHEN and CDR2 SYDVKM. The CDR3 DNA sequence: TGTGCCAGCGATGATCCCGGGGGAGGAGAGACCCAGTACTTC. Its translation: CASDDPGGGETQYF.

This clone has a handful of counts. The chain couples TRBV4-3 to TRBJ2-3; TRBD1 matches at 7 bases. With V trimmed by 3 bases and J by 3 bases, 6 bases remained unmatched. This CDR3 is built from 15 residues. Germline-derived CDR1 and CDR2 are LGHNA and YSLEER. For the CDR3, the DNA is TGCGCCAGCAGCCAGAGGACAGGTGGGACAGATACGCAGTATTTT. Protein sequence: CASSQRTGGTDTQYF.

This chain uses TRBV9 with TRBJ2-3; 7 nucleotides align to TRBD2. V dropped 2 bases and J dropped 2; count of bases not matched to a gene: 11. Germline values: CDR1 SGDLS, CDR2 YYNGEE. The CDR3 spans 17 residues. The CDR3 coding sequence is TGTGCCAGCAGCGTCGGTGGGGGGGGGACCAACACAGATACGCAGTATTTT. Amino acid sequence: CASSVGGGGTNTDTQYF.

This chain links TRBV6-1 with TRBJ1-1; 10 bases match TRBD1. Germline V gene data show CDR1 as MNHNS and CDR2 as SASEGT. The CDR3 totals 13 residues. Unmatched junction bases numbered 4, after V lost 5 bases and J lost 7 bases. The CDR3 DNA reads as TGTGCCAGCAGTTCCCGGGACAGGGGTGAAGCTTTCTTT. Encoded protein: CASSSRDRGEAFF.

The gene calls are TRBV7-2 and TRBJ2-2; D perhaps matches TRBD2 (5 bases). The CDR3 covers 18 residues. The V gene's germline CDR1 is SGHTA and CDR2 FQGNSA. V was pared by 1 base and J by 1 base, with 16 bases between. The chain's CDR3 is CASSLETGWPLNTGELFF. The DNA of the CDR3 is TGTGCCAGCAGCTTAGAGACGGGATGGCCGTTGAACACCGGGGAGCTGTTTTTT. The full variable domain, completed using reference TRBV7-2 and TRBJ2-2, is GAGVSQSPSNKVTEKGKDVELRCDPISGHTALYWYRQSLGQGLEFLIYFQGNSAPDKSGLPSDRFSAERTGGSVSTLTIQRTQQEDSAVYLCASSLETGWPLNTGELFFGEGSRLTVL.

The rearrangement joins TRBV11-2 to TRBJ1-1; perhaps TRBD1 as D (6 bases). Trimming removed 6 bases at V and 0 bases at J, with 11 bases between. Germline CDR1 reads SGHAT; CDR2 reads FQNNGV. There are 14 residues in the CDR3. The CDR3 region is CASRPGVLNTEAFF. In nucleotides, the CDR3 is TGTGCCAGCAGGCCAGGGGTCTTGAACACTGAAGCTTTCTTT.

The chain carries TRBV6-5 and TRBJ1-2; D is ambiguous. The germline gives CDR1 MNHEY, CDR2 SVGAGI. Trimming shortened V by 4 bases and J by 9 bases, and 15 bases separated the two germline ends. This CDR3 contains 13 residues. CDR3 DNA sequence: TGTGCCAGCAGTTTGGGAAGCGCGGGGAGCTACACCTTC. This translates into CASSLGSAGSYTF.

The J gene is TRBJ2-2, the V gene TRBV29-1; D is undetermined. This CDR3 is built from 15 residues. Trimming shortened V by 0 bases and J by 2 bases, and 10 bases separated the two germline ends. Germline CDR1 is SQVTM and CDR2 is ANQGSEA. The CDR3 DNA reads as TGCAGCGTTGAAGATAGACACGGTAACACCGGGGAGCTGTTTTTT. This gives the protein CSVEDRHGNTGELFF.

The genes are TRBV19 and TRBJ1-5; D might be TRBD1 (6 bases). The CDR3 totals 15 residues. Germline CDR1 is LNHDA and CDR2 is SQIVND (reference sequence). With 3 bases removed from V and 6 bases from J, the gap between germline ends came to 15 bases. For the CDR3, the DNA is TGTGCCAGTAGTATTTTGGCAGGGGCTAGTCAGCCCCAGCATTTT. Encoded protein: CASSILAGASQPQHF.

For the CDR3, the DNA is TGTGCCTGCGTACAGGGGAACGGCTATGGCTACACCTTC. This codes for CACVQGNGYGYTF. J is TRBJ1-2 and V is TRBV30; 7 bases are shared with TRBD1. Germline V lookup: CDR1 GTSNPN, CDR2 SVGIG (reference sequence). The CDR3 runs 13 residues. The trim removed 6 bases at V and 4 bases at J, leaving 8 bases unmatched.

The rearrangement uses TRBV7-3 and TRBJ2-3; no definite D call. There are 13 residues in the CDR3. CDR1 and CDR2 (germline): SGHTA, FQGTGA. The V and J ends lost 4 bases and 2 bases respectively, with 7 bases between them. The DNA for the CDR3 is TGTGCCAGCAGCTCAGGCCCCACAGATACGCAGTATTTT. It yields the protein CASSSGPTDTQYF.